The 5 T cell receptor beta chains below all came from one sample that was sequenced in a study of T-cell memory formation after mild COVID-19 (dated by TCRdb to 2020 to 2023). Library method: 5' RACE. Instrument used: Illumina NovaSeq 6000. TCRdb reanalyzed the raw reads on its own, using fastp at Q25 for trimming and MiXCR for clone calling, and kept in-frame beta chains. Merged by CDR3 protein, the rows form single entries marked with the most common genes and DNA. Counted in this sample were about 340,000 distinct CDR3 sequences; about an eighth of them appeared once. About 22% of the sample is held by the ten biggest clonotypes. The sequenced sample was PBMCs or a T cell subset sorted from them (not recorded which). The receptors originated from a man aged 18 to 35 who had mild COVID-19 (a few samples of this study predate the infection). The sample titles of this study are shuffled in the database, so cell type and time point are left out; the donor was told from shared clones.

This chain uses TRBV30 with TRBJ1-4; D not certain. The CDR3 has 14 residues. V lost 0 bases, J lost 6 bases, and 11 bases lay in between. The germline gives CDR1 GTSNPN, CDR2 SVGIG (reference sequence). CDR3 nucleotides: TGTGCCTGGAGTGTACACGGGTCTGATGAAAAACTGTTTTTT. It specifies CAWSVHGSDEKLFF.

This clonotype was seen repeatedly, ten times or more. The chain has TRBV5-1 and TRBJ1-2; D unresolved. Germline CDR1 reads SGHRS; CDR2 reads YFSETQ. CDR3 length: 13 amino acids. V lost 0 bases and J 2 bases, leaving 5 bases between the germline ends. The CDR3 sequence: CASSLDQNYGYTF. CDR3 nucleotide sequence: TGCGCCAGCAGCTTGGATCAAAACTATGGCTACACCTTC. Variable domain in full (rest from reference TRBV5-1 and TRBJ1-2): KAGVTQTPRYLIKTRGQQVTLSCSPISGHRSVSWYQQTPGQGLQFLFEYFSETQRNKGNFPGRFSGRQFSNSRSEMNVSTLELGDSALYLCASSLDQNYGYTFGSGTRLTVV.

The genes are TRBV7-6 and TRBJ2-2, with 9 positions matching TRBD2. CDR1 is SGHVS and CDR2 is FNYEAQ in the germline V gene. Trimming at V came to 3 bases and at J to 0 bases, leaving 2 bases not matched to a gene. The CDR3 loop spans 16 amino acids. The CDR3 nucleotides read TGTGCCAGCAGCTTTATAGCGGGGGCGAACACCGGGGAGCTGTTTTTT. Translated: CASSFIAGANTGELFF.

The chain joins TRBV20-1 to TRBJ2-5; 7 bases are a match to TRBD2. The germline V gene encodes CDR1 DFQATT and CDR2 SNEGSKA (reference sequence). Trimming removed 5 bases from V and 2 bases from J; junction bases left unmatched: 8. The length of the CDR3 is 14 residues. CDR3 protein: CSARRTSPQETQYF. The DNA for the CDR3 is TGCAGTGCTCGCCGGACTAGTCCTCAAGAGACCCAGTACTTC.

The chain is built from TRBV12-3 or TRBV12-4 and TRBJ1-2; no firm D call. V was cut by 3 bases and J by 12 bases, with 14 bases left in between. The CDR3 runs to 12 residues. CDR3 sequence reads: CASSFRRVADTF. CDR3 sequence (DNA): TGTGCCAGCAGTTTTCGGCGGGTGGCTGACACCTTC.